A selection of T cell receptor beta chains follows, all from one sample in a study of blood T cell repertoires in COVID-19. Libraries were prepared by immunoSEQ multiplex PCR; TCRdb keeps only in-frame clonotypes and omits some of them. The data contain around 200,000 clones, around 87% of them seen just once; the ten biggest clones take up roughly 2.5%. Sequenced sample: peripheral blood. The receptors were gathered from a man in his forties or fifties with active or convalescent COVID-19. CDR3s include the opening cysteine and the closing phenylalanine or tryptophan. Each record gives: V gene, J gene, D gene, clone size, CDR3 length, CDR3 DNA, CDR3 protein. A D gene is named only where the DNA matches it firmly. A row's size may be missing; if present it is once, few, many or a size class.

V gene: TRBV7-8
J gene: TRBJ2-5
D gene: NA
clone size: NA
CDR3 length: 13
CDR3 DNA: TGTGCCAGCAGCTTACAGAACCAAGAGACCCAGTACTTC
CDR3 protein: CASSLQNQETQYF

V gene: TRBV6-5
J gene: TRBJ1-4
D gene: NA
clone size: NA
CDR3 length: 13
CDR3 DNA: TGTGCCAGCAGCCCCGTGCGGAATGAAAAACTGTTTTTT
CDR3 protein: CASSPVRNEKLFF

V gene: TRBV6-6
J gene: TRBJ2-2
D gene: NA
clone size: NA
CDR3 length: 13
CDR3 DNA: TGTGCCAGCGCACGGGTTAACACCGGGGAGCTGTTTTTT
CDR3 protein: CASARVNTGELFF

V gene: TRBV6-5
J gene: TRBJ1-4
D gene: NA
clone size: few
CDR3 length: 15
CDR3 DNA: TGTGCCAGCAGGCGGTCGGGGGGGGCAGGCGAAAAACTGTTTTTT
CDR3 protein: CASRRSGGAGEKLFF

V gene: TRBV13
J gene: TRBJ2-2
D gene: TRBD1
clone size: NA
CDR3 length: 15
CDR3 DNA: TGTGCCAGCAACCCCCAGGGGGCGAACACCGGGGAGCTGTTTTTT
CDR3 protein: CASNPQGANTGELFF

V gene: TRBV7-2
J gene: TRBJ1-1
D gene: NA
clone size: NA
CDR3 length: 12
CDR3 DNA: TGTGCCAGCAGCTCACAGTTCACTGAAGCTTTCTTT
CDR3 protein: CASSSQFTEAFF

V gene: TRBV7-9
J gene: TRBJ1-5
D gene: NA
clone size: few
CDR3 length: 15
CDR3 DNA: TGTGCCAGCAGCTTAGGACTATTCCCCGAAGAGCCCCAGCATTTT
CDR3 protein: CASSLGLFPEEPQHF

V gene: TRBV7-3
J gene: TRBJ1-6
D gene: NA
clone size: NA
CDR3 length: 14
CDR3 DNA: TGTGCCAGCAGCCCTGGACAGACTAATTCACCCCTCCACTTT
CDR3 protein: CASSPGQTNSPLHF

V gene: TRBV27
J gene: TRBJ2-6
D gene: NA
clone size: NA
CDR3 length: 15
CDR3 DNA: TGTGCCAGCACCGGCGGCAGCTCTGGGGCCAACGTCCTGACTTTC
CDR3 protein: CASTGGSSGANVLTF

V gene: TRBV18
J gene: TRBJ1-6
D gene: NA
clone size: NA
CDR3 length: 15
CDR3 DNA: TGTGCCAGCTCACCGTCAGGGTTCGATAATTCACCCCTCCACTTT
CDR3 protein: CASSPSGFDNSPLHF

V gene: TRBV29-1
J gene: TRBJ2-2
D gene: NA
clone size: NA
CDR3 length: 13
CDR3 DNA: TGCAGCGCAAAGACAGAGAACACCGGGGAGCTGTTTTTT
CDR3 protein: CSAKTENTGELFF

V gene: TRBV5-4
J gene: TRBJ2-7
D gene: TRBD1
clone size: NA
CDR3 length: 15
CDR3 DNA: TGTGCCAGCAGCGCCGGACAGGATATCTCCTACGAGCAGTACTTC
CDR3 protein: CASSAGQDISYEQYF

V gene: TRBV29-1
J gene: TRBJ2-1
D gene: TRBD2
clone size: once
CDR3 length: 15
CDR3 DNA: TGCAGCGTCGTAGGCTACGGGGGGGTTTACAATGAGCAGTTCTTC
CDR3 protein: CSVVGYGGVYNEQFF

V gene: TRBV5-6
J gene: TRBJ1-2
D gene: TRBD1
clone size: few
CDR3 length: 19
CDR3 DNA: TGTGCCAGCAGCGGGACAGGGAGGATCAGAGTGACAGGAGAGGATGGCTACACCTTC
CDR3 protein: CASSGTGRIRVTGEDGYTF

V gene: TRBV2
J gene: TRBJ2-1
D gene: NA
clone size: NA
CDR3 length: 14
CDR3 DNA: TGTGCCAGCAGTGGCCCTCGGGGGGCCGGTGAGCAGTTCTTC
CDR3 protein: CASSGPRGAGEQFF

V gene: TRBV2
J gene: TRBJ1-5
D gene: NA
clone size: NA
CDR3 length: 12
CDR3 DNA: TGTGCCAGCAGTGATGGGAGGGGAACCCAGCATTTT
CDR3 protein: CASSDGRGTQHF

V gene: TRBV4-3
J gene: TRBJ2-7
D gene: NA
clone size: NA
CDR3 length: 16
CDR3 DNA: TGCGCCAGCAGCCAAGAAGTCGACATACACTCCTACGAGCAGTACTTC
CDR3 protein: CASSQEVDIHSYEQYF

V gene: TRBV5-1
J gene: TRBJ1-5
D gene: TRBD1
clone size: once
CDR3 length: 15
CDR3 DNA: TGCGCCAGCAGCTACACAGGGGGCGCAGGGCAGCCCCAGCATTTT
CDR3 protein: CASSYTGGAGQPQHF

V gene: TRBV19
J gene: TRBJ2-1
D gene: NA
clone size: NA
CDR3 length: 16
CDR3 DNA: TGTGCCAGTAGTGCCCAAGCGGGTGGAACCTACAATGAGCAGTTCTTC
CDR3 protein: CASSAQAGGTYNEQFF

V gene: TRBV5-1
J gene: TRBJ1-2
D gene: TRBD1
clone size: once
CDR3 length: 14
CDR3 DNA: TGCGCCAGCAGCTTGGGGACAGGAGGGGGCGGCTACACCTTC
CDR3 protein: CASSLGTGGGGYTF

V gene: TRBV7-9
J gene: TRBJ2-5
D gene: TRBD1
clone size: once
CDR3 length: 15
CDR3 DNA: TGTGCCAGCAGCTTAGACGTAAGGGGGCGGGAGACCCAGTACTTC
CDR3 protein: CASSLDVRGRETQYF

V gene: TRBV28
J gene: TRBJ1-2
D gene: TRBD1
clone size: NA
CDR3 length: 15
CDR3 DNA: TGTGCCAGCAGTTCGACGGGACAGGGAGGGAATGGCTACACCTTC
CDR3 protein: CASSSTGQGGNGYTF

V gene: TRBV30
J gene: TRBJ1-4
D gene: NA
clone size: NA
CDR3 length: 14
CDR3 DNA: TGTGCCTGGAGTCATAGGGCGGGGGGCGAAAAACTGTTTTTT
CDR3 protein: CAWSHRAGGEKLFF

V gene: TRBV6-1
J gene: TRBJ1-2
D gene: NA
clone size: NA
CDR3 length: 15
CDR3 DNA: TGTGCCAGCACCCCCACGACAGGAGATAACTATGGCTACACCTTC
CDR3 protein: CASTPTTGDNYGYTF

V gene: TRBV7-2
J gene: TRBJ2-1
D gene: TRBD2
clone size: NA
CDR3 length: 16
CDR3 DNA: TGTGCCAGCAGCTCGGTCGGGGGGGTGTCCTACAATGAGCAGTTCTTC
CDR3 protein: CASSSVGGVSYNEQFF

V gene: TRBV5-4
J gene: TRBJ1-2
D gene: NA
clone size: NA
CDR3 length: 15
CDR3 DNA: TGTGCCAGCAGCTATATGGGTGAGCAGCGTGATGGCTACACCTTC
CDR3 protein: CASSYMGEQRDGYTF

V gene: TRBV7-9
J gene: TRBJ1-4
D gene: TRBD1
clone size: NA
CDR3 length: 16
CDR3 DNA: TGTGCCAGCAGCTTAGTCGGGGACAGAGATAATGAAAAACTGTTTTTT
CDR3 protein: CASSLVGDRDNEKLFF

V gene: TRBV19
J gene: TRBJ1-1
D gene: NA
clone size: NA
CDR3 length: 14
CDR3 DNA: TGTGCCAGCTTGAGACAGATCGGGAACACTGAAGCTTTCTTT
CDR3 protein: CASLRQIGNTEAFF

V gene: TRBV19
J gene: TRBJ1-3
D gene: NA
clone size: NA
CDR3 length: 15
CDR3 DNA: TGTGCCAGTAGAGCCGGGACTTATGCTGGAAACACCATATATTTT
CDR3 protein: CASRAGTYAGNTIYF

V gene: TRBV11-2
J gene: TRBJ2-1
D gene: TRBD1
clone size: NA
CDR3 length: 15
CDR3 DNA: TGTGCCAGCAGCCGCGGGACAGGGGGCTTCAATGAGCAGTTCTTC
CDR3 protein: CASSRGTGGFNEQFF

V gene: TRBV5-1
J gene: TRBJ2-7
D gene: TRBD2
clone size: NA
CDR3 length: 16
CDR3 DNA: TGCGCCAGCAGCTTGGGGGGACTAGCGGGGACCTACGAGCAGTACTTC
CDR3 protein: CASSLGGLAGTYEQYF

V gene: TRBV4-1
J gene: TRBJ1-4
D gene: TRBD1
clone size: NA
CDR3 length: 15
CDR3 DNA: TGCGCCAGCAGCCAAGAGGGCAGGGGGGACGAAAAACTGTTTTTT
CDR3 protein: CASSQEGRGDEKLFF

V gene: TRBV4-2
J gene: TRBJ1-4
D gene: TRBD1
clone size: once
CDR3 length: 19
CDR3 DNA: TGTGCCAGCAGCCGAAAGCCGGGACAGGCGCCCAAAGGCGGTGAAAAACTGTTTTTT
CDR3 protein: CASSRKPGQAPKGGEKLFF

V gene: TRBV4-2
J gene: TRBJ1-4
D gene: TRBD1
clone size: NA
CDR3 length: 15
CDR3 DNA: TGTGCCAGCACCCGGGCCGGGACAGGGGAAGAAAAACTGTTTTTT
CDR3 protein: CASTRAGTGEEKLFF

V gene: TRBV6-4
J gene: TRBJ1-5
D gene: NA
clone size: NA
CDR3 length: 13
CDR3 DNA: TGTGCCAGCACCGAGGGGGTTAATCAGCCCCAGCATTTT
CDR3 protein: CASTEGVNQPQHF

V gene: TRBV5-1
J gene: TRBJ1-1
D gene: NA
clone size: NA
CDR3 length: 18
CDR3 DNA: TGCGCCAGCAGCTTGGCCCGGGACAACTGGAACCGGAACACTGAAGCTTTCTTT
CDR3 protein: CASSLARDNWNRNTEAFF

V gene: TRBV2
J gene: TRBJ2-1
D gene: TRBD2
clone size: few
CDR3 length: 16
CDR3 DNA: TGTGCCAGCAGTGAAGCCAGACTAGCGGGGTACAATGAGCAGTTCTTC
CDR3 protein: CASSEARLAGYNEQFF

V gene: TRBV14
J gene: TRBJ2-3
D gene: NA
clone size: NA
CDR3 length: 14
CDR3 DNA: TGTGCCAGCAGCCAAGGCGGTAGCACAGATACGCAGTATTTT
CDR3 protein: CASSQGGSTDTQYF

V gene: TRBV6-6
J gene: TRBJ1-1
D gene: NA
clone size: NA
CDR3 length: 15
CDR3 DNA: TGTGCCAGCAGTTACTCCTTGTCTAGCAACACTGAAGCTTTCTTT
CDR3 protein: CASSYSLSSNTEAFF

V gene: TRBV12-3/TRBV12-4
J gene: TRBJ2-5
D gene: NA
clone size: NA
CDR3 length: 13
CDR3 DNA: TGTGCCAGCAGTTTTGCAGTCCAAGAGACCCAGTACTTC
CDR3 protein: CASSFAVQETQYF

V gene: TRBV6-5
J gene: TRBJ1-1
D gene: NA
clone size: once
CDR3 length: 13
CDR3 DNA: TGTGCCGTGCAGGCTAATAAGGACACTGAAGCTTTCTTT
CDR3 protein: CAVQANKDTEAFF

V gene: TRBV4-2
J gene: TRBJ2-1
D gene: TRBD2
clone size: NA
CDR3 length: 16
CDR3 DNA: TGTGCCAGCAGCCAAGATCTTAGGCGGGGGGGCAACGTTGAGTTCTTC
CDR3 protein: CASSQDLRRGGNVEFF

V gene: TRBV10-1
J gene: TRBJ1-2
D gene: NA
clone size: NA
CDR3 length: 15
CDR3 DNA: TGCGCCGGCCTTCGGAGAGAAACAGGAGTTTATGGCTACACCTTC
CDR3 protein: CAGLRRETGVYGYTF

V gene: TRBV10-3
J gene: TRBJ1-1
D gene: TRBD1
clone size: NA
CDR3 length: 12
CDR3 DNA: TGTGCCATCGGACAGGGGGTGACTGAAGCTTTCTTT
CDR3 protein: CAIGQGVTEAFF

V gene: TRBV30
J gene: TRBJ2-3
D gene: NA
clone size: NA
CDR3 length: 13
CDR3 DNA: TGTGCCTGCCGAACGGCAGGGACAGATACGCAGTATTTT
CDR3 protein: CACRTAGTDTQYF

V gene: TRBV5-1
J gene: TRBJ1-4
D gene: TRBD1
clone size: once
CDR3 length: 14
CDR3 DNA: TGCGCCAGCAGCCCGGGACAGGGGGTTGAAAAACTGTTTTTT
CDR3 protein: CASSPGQGVEKLFF